One sample yielded the 16 T cell receptor beta chains listed below, sequenced in a study of shared clonotypes between healthy human individuals. Some clones are missing from TCRdb's copy, which holds only in-frame ones; the method was immunoSEQ multiplex PCR. The profile shows some 1 million clones, approximately 72% of them singletons. Input material: memory CD4+ T cells sorted from blood. Sample subset: CD45RA-negative fraction. All receptors derive from a man between 18 and 29 years old in good health.

The J gene is TRBJ1-5, the V gene TRBV19, with 9 bases identical to TRBD1. This CDR3 is 15 amino acids long. Per germline, CDR1 LNHDA and CDR2 SQIVND (reference sequence). V was pared by 5 bases and J by 4 bases, with 6 bases of the junction left unmatched. CDR3 loop: CASSEQGAGNQPQHF. CDR3 nucleotides: TGTGCCAGTAGTGAACAGGGGGCCGGGAATCAGCCCCAGCATTTT.

The table lists this clone with many counts. J is TRBJ2-7 and V is TRBV18; TRBD2 aligns across 10 bases. The length of the CDR3 is 18 residues. Germline V gene data show CDR1 as KGHSH and CDR2 as LQKENI. V lost 5 bases, J lost 2 bases, and 15 bases stayed unmatched. The CDR3 here is CASSVLASSGSETYEQYF. CDR3 sequence (DNA): TGTGCCAGCTCAGTCCTCGCGTCTAGCGGGAGTGAAACCTACGAGCAGTACTTC.

This clone is a singleton in its sample. The J gene is TRBJ1-1, the V gene TRBV5-1; D not certain. V dropped 1 base and J dropped 10 bases, with 14 bases sitting between them. The CDR3 runs to 13 residues. Germline CDR1 and CDR2: SGHRS and YFSETQ. The CDR3 DNA sequence: TGCGCCAGCAGCTTGTCCCCGCCCGGGGTAGCTTTCTTT. Its protein product is CASSLSPPGVAFF.

The chain combines TRBV10-3 with TRBJ2-2, with a tentative D call TRBD2 (5 bases). V was pared by 3 bases and J by 1 base, with 9 bases between. This CDR3 spans 15 amino acids. The germline CDR1 and CDR2 sequences are ENHRY and SYGVKD. The CDR3 DNA sequence: TGTGCCATCAGTGATCGGGGTGTGAACACCGGGGAGCTGTTTTTT. Protein: CAISDRGVNTGELFF.

This chain connects TRBV28 to TRBJ2-4; D remains unclear. Trimming cost V 3 bases and J 11 bases, with 11 bases left between them. The germline gives CDR1 MDHEN, CDR2 SYDVKM. The CDR3 length is 12 residues. CDR3 bases: TGTGCCAGCAGTTTGGGCAGGCGGTTTCAGTACTTC. As protein: CASSLGRRFQYF.

V gene TRBV19 combines with J gene TRBJ2-2; 8 bases match TRBD1. The CDR3 contains 14 residues. V dropped 6 bases and J dropped 4; count of bases not matched to a gene: 4. Germline V gives CDR1 LNHDA, CDR2 SQIVND (reference sequence). CDR3 sequence: CASSSTGATGELFF. The CDR3 DNA is TGTGCCAGTAGCTCGACAGGGGCCACCGGGGAGCTGTTTTTT.

A word on this clone: One end of the junction is discordant with germline, which a read error may explain. The V call is TRBV5-4, the J call TRBJ1-3; tentatively, D is TRBD1 (5 bases). CDR1 is SGHNT, CDR2 YYREEE, per germline (reference sequence). CDR3 length: 17 residues. CDR3: CASSQDLRQGSGNTIYF. DNA for the CDR3: TGCGCCAGCAGCCAAGATTTAAGGCAGGGCTCTGGAAACACCATATATTTT.

The chain carries TRBV28 and TRBJ2-7; a possible D gene is TRBD1 (5 bases). The CDR3 contains 13 residues. Looked up from germline, CDR1 is MDHEN and CDR2 is SYDVKM. The V end lost 7 bases, the J end lost 2 bases, and 12 bases lay between the germline ends. The CDR3 DNA reads TGTGCCAGCACCGCCCCCAGGGCCTACGAGCAGTACTTC. Translating it yields CASTAPRAYEQYF.

The rearrangement links TRBV7-9 to TRBJ1-1, with D hard to call. The CDR3 covers 16 residues. V lost 1 base to trimming and J lost 4 bases, with 16 bases between them. CDR1 and CDR2 (germline): SEHNR, FQNEAQ (reference sequence). CDR3 nucleotides: TGTGCCAGCAGCTTAGGTAGCCAGCGCGGTGGCACTGAAGCTTTCTTT. It specifies CASSLGSQRGGTEAFF.

The gene calls are TRBV9 and TRBJ1-4; D perhaps matches TRBD1 (5 bases). V was shortened by 2 bases and J by 10 bases, with 12 bases between the two germline ends. The germline V gene has CDR1 SGDLS and CDR2 YYNGEE. The CDR3 spans 13 residues. The CDR3 reads CASSVGQGAKLFF. CDR3 nucleotides: TGTGCCAGCAGCGTCGGACAAGGAGCAAAACTGTTTTTT.

The chain carries TRBV2 and TRBJ2-3, with TRBD1 as a possible D gene (5 bases). There are 16 residues in the CDR3. V lost 4 bases, J lost 4 bases, and 18 bases lay in between. Per the germline V gene, CDR1 is SNHLY and CDR2 is FYNNEI. Written as DNA, the CDR3 is TGTGCCAGCAGTGTGGGAAGGGGCGGATCGCCAGATACGCAGTATTTT. Residues: CASSVGRGGSPDTQYF.

The rearrangement joins TRBV29-1 to TRBJ2-3, with 7 bases fitting TRBD2. The V gene's germline CDR1 is SQVTM and CDR2 ANQGSEA. This CDR3 has 13 residues. After removal of 7 bases from V and 0 bases from J, the junction contained 4 bases not matched to a gene. The CDR3 loop is CSAWGGSTDTQYF. The CDR3 DNA is TGCAGCGCCTGGGGGGGTAGCACAGATACGCAGTATTTT.

The J gene is TRBJ2-5, the V gene TRBV30, with D perhaps TRBD1 or TRBD2 (5 bases each). From germline, CDR1 is GTSNPN and CDR2 SVGIG (reference sequence). Trimming took 2 bases from V and 10 from J, leaving 20 bases between them. This CDR3 has 14 amino acids. CDR3: CAWSRDTRDGGQYF. The CDR3 bases are TGTGCCTGGAGTCGCGACACGCGTGATGGGGGCCAGTACTTC.

This clone was counted once. The rearrangement links TRBV13 to TRBJ1-3, with a weak D call TRBD1 (5 bases). The germline V gene encodes CDR1 PRHDT and CDR2 FYEKMQ (reference sequence). This CDR3 has 16 residues. The V and J ends lost 0 bases and 2 bases respectively, with 11 bases between them. CDR3 DNA sequence: TGTGCCAGCAGCTTAGGCGGGACCCGGACTGGAAACACCATATATTTT. Its translation is CASSLGGTRTGNTIYF. The full variable domain, with the rest looked up from reference TRBV13 and TRBJ1-3, is AAGVIQSPRHLIKEKRETATLKCYPIPRHDTVYWYQQGPGQDPQFLISFYEKMQSDKGSIPDRFSAQQFSDYHSELNMSSLELGDSALYFCASSLGGTRTGNTIYFGEGSWLTVV.

V usage is TRBV5-8 and J usage is TRBJ2-1; possibly TRBD1 or TRBD2 for D (5 bases each). V shed 3 bases and J shed 4 bases, with 20 bases lying between them. CDR1 and CDR2 from the germline V gene are SGHTS and YDEGEE. The CDR3 spans 17 residues. Written as DNA, the CDR3 is TGTGCCAGCAGCTCCGTCGACCGATGGGACCGATACAATGAGCAGTTCTTC. This codes for CASSSVDRWDRYNEQFF.

The V and J genes are TRBV30 and TRBJ2-1; D gene ambiguous. Trimming removed 2 bases at V and 10 bases at J, with 12 bases between. Germline V CDR1 and CDR2: GTSNPN, SVGIG (reference sequence). The CDR3 spans 12 residues. The CDR3 sequence: CAWSSWAVEQFF. The CDR3 region has the DNA TGTGCCTGGAGTAGTTGGGCCGTGGAGCAGTTCTTC.